The rows below give T cell receptor beta chains drawn from one sample of a study of radiotherapy plus CTLA-4 blockade in lung cancer. TCRdb keeps only in-frame clones here, not all; method: immunoSEQ multiplex PCR. The sample has some 70,000 clones; around 80% are singletons. Sequences were derived from peripheral blood, sampled from a patient treated with radiotherapy plus ipilimumab. All receptors derive from a human donor with non-small cell lung cancer who had a complete response to radiotherapy plus ipilimumab. Each CDR3 is given with its conserved first and last residue. The order of the fields is J gene, clone size, V gene, D gene, CDR3 protein, CDR3 DNA. D genes are given only for firm matches. Clone size is shown for a subset of rows, as once, few, many or a class of expanded clone.

j_call: TRBJ2-1; clone_size: once; v_call: TRBV11-2; d_call: .; cdr3_aa: CASSGGSHNEQFF; cdr3_nt: TGTGCCAGCAGCGGGGGTAGCCACAATGAGCAGTTCTTC
j_call: TRBJ1-1; clone_size: .; v_call: TRBV19; d_call: .; cdr3_aa: CASSRGRTEAFF; cdr3_nt: TGTGCCAGTAGTAGGGGGCGCACTGAGGCTTTCTTT
j_call: TRBJ2-5; clone_size: few; v_call: TRBV11-2; d_call: .; cdr3_aa: CASSLDLETQYF; cdr3_nt: TGTGCCAGCAGCTTAGATCTGGAGACCCAGTACTTC
j_call: TRBJ1-6; clone_size: .; v_call: TRBV6-5; d_call: .; cdr3_aa: CASSSGPYNSPLHF; cdr3_nt: TGTGCCAGCAGTTCGGGTCCTTATAATTCACCCCTCCACTTT
j_call: TRBJ2-7; clone_size: few; v_call: TRBV6-5; d_call: .; cdr3_aa: CASSYLRAGPTYEQYF; cdr3_nt: TGTGCCAGCAGTTACCTTCGGGCAGGGCCAACCTACGAGCAGTACTTC
j_call: TRBJ2-1; clone_size: .; v_call: TRBV27; d_call: .; cdr3_aa: CASKAGLYNEQFF; cdr3_nt: TGTGCCAGCAAGGCGGGGCTTTACAATGAGCAGTTCTTC
j_call: TRBJ1-2; clone_size: few; v_call: TRBV6-1; d_call: .; cdr3_aa: CASSEATTGIYGYTF; cdr3_nt: TGTGCCAGCAGTGAAGCGACAACAGGGATCTATGGCTACACCTTC
j_call: TRBJ2-7; clone_size: .; v_call: TRBV10-2; d_call: TRBD2; cdr3_aa: CASSRLAKSHEQYF; cdr3_nt: TGCGCCAGCAGCCGACTAGCTAAATCTCACGAGCAGTACTTC
j_call: TRBJ2-7; clone_size: .; v_call: TRBV18; d_call: .; cdr3_aa: CASWPGSSSYEQYF; cdr3_nt: TGTGCCAGCTGGCCGGGATCTAGCTCCTACGAGCAGTACTTC
j_call: TRBJ2-5; clone_size: .; v_call: TRBV9; d_call: .; cdr3_aa: CASSVYPGMGETQYF; cdr3_nt: TGTGCCAGCAGCGTATATCCAGGGATGGGAGAGACCCAGTACTTC
j_call: TRBJ1-2; clone_size: .; v_call: TRBV27; d_call: TRBD1; cdr3_aa: CASSTGGDYGYTF; cdr3_nt: TGTGCCAGCAGCACAGGGGGCGACTATGGCTACACCTTC
j_call: TRBJ2-5; clone_size: .; v_call: TRBV14; d_call: .; cdr3_aa: CASSQDWGIGETQYF; cdr3_nt: TGTGCCAGCAGCCAAGATTGGGGAATTGGAGAGACCCAGTACTTC
j_call: TRBJ2-1; clone_size: .; v_call: TRBV19; d_call: TRBD1; cdr3_aa: CASSTDDRGPYNEQFF; cdr3_nt: TGTGCCAGTAGTACCGACGACAGGGGACCTTACAATGAGCAGTTCTTC
j_call: TRBJ2-7; clone_size: few; v_call: TRBV18; d_call: TRBD1; cdr3_aa: CASSSRTGNYEQYF; cdr3_nt: TGTGCCAGCTCGTCACGGACAGGGAACTACGAGCAGTACTTC
j_call: TRBJ2-5; clone_size: .; v_call: TRBV7-6; d_call: .; cdr3_aa: CASSLLGPSETQYF; cdr3_nt: TGTGCCAGCAGCCTTCTGGGGCCTTCAGAGACCCAGTACTTC
j_call: TRBJ1-2; clone_size: few; v_call: TRBV6-6; d_call: .; cdr3_aa: CASSQDYGYTF; cdr3_nt: TGTGCCAGCAGTCAGGACTATGGCTACACCTTC
j_call: TRBJ1-4; clone_size: .; v_call: TRBV5-1; d_call: .; cdr3_aa: CASSKGRGGNEKLFF; cdr3_nt: TGCGCCAGCAGCAAGGGGAGGGGCGGTAATGAAAAACTGTTTTTT
j_call: TRBJ1-2; clone_size: .; v_call: TRBV11-3; d_call: .; cdr3_aa: CASSLVAGSGYTF; cdr3_nt: TGTGCCAGCAGCTTAGTAGCAGGTTCCGGCTACACCTTC
j_call: TRBJ1-2; clone_size: few; v_call: TRBV27; d_call: .; cdr3_aa: CASTTLIRGNGPGIYGYTF; cdr3_nt: TGTGCCAGCACCACTCTGATACGGGGAAATGGGCCTGGGATCTATGGCTACACCTTC
j_call: TRBJ1-2; clone_size: .; v_call: TRBV7-2; d_call: .; cdr3_aa: CASSLAGALYGGYTF; cdr3_nt: TGTGCCAGCAGCTTAGCAGGGGCCCTCTATGGGGGCTACACCTTC
j_call: TRBJ1-1; clone_size: .; v_call: TRBV25-1; d_call: TRBD1; cdr3_aa: CASSEHSGTGGVEAFF; cdr3_nt: TGTGCCAGCAGTGAGCACTCCGGGACAGGGGGCGTTGAAGCTTTCTTT
j_call: TRBJ1-1; clone_size: few; v_call: TRBV30; d_call: .; cdr3_aa: CAWGKKMNTEAFF; cdr3_nt: TGTGCCTGGGGGAAGAAAATGAACACTGAAGCTTTCTTT
j_call: TRBJ2-3; clone_size: .; v_call: TRBV11-3; d_call: TRBD2; cdr3_aa: CASSSPRLASTDTQYF; cdr3_nt: TGTGCCAGCAGCTCCCCTAGACTAGCCTCAACAGATACGCAGTATTTT
j_call: TRBJ2-2; clone_size: .; v_call: TRBV30; d_call: TRBD2; cdr3_aa: CAWSPRGGRVGGELFF; cdr3_nt: TGTGCCTGGAGCCCCCGCGGGGGGCGGGTTGGCGGGGAGCTGTTTTTT
j_call: TRBJ2-1; clone_size: .; v_call: TRBV6-5; d_call: TRBD2; cdr3_aa: CASTRTSGDDNEQFF; cdr3_nt: TGTGCCAGCACTAGGACTAGCGGGGATGACAATGAGCAGTTCTTC
j_call: TRBJ1-2; clone_size: .; v_call: TRBV6-4; d_call: .; cdr3_aa: CASSDGGYGYTF; cdr3_nt: TGTGCCAGCAGTGACGGGGGTTACGGCTACACCTTC
j_call: TRBJ1-1; clone_size: .; v_call: TRBV10-3; d_call: TRBD1; cdr3_aa: CAIRGQGAGNTEAFF; cdr3_nt: TGTGCCATCAGAGGACAGGGGGCAGGGAACACTGAAGCTTTCTTT
j_call: TRBJ2-1; clone_size: .; v_call: TRBV27; d_call: TRBD1; cdr3_aa: CASSRNRDRRYNEQFF; cdr3_nt: TGTGCCAGCAGTCGTAACCGGGACAGGAGATACAATGAGCAGTTCTTC
j_call: TRBJ1-1; clone_size: .; v_call: TRBV30; d_call: TRBD1; cdr3_aa: CAWSGTGDTEAFF; cdr3_nt: TGTGCCTGGAGCGGGACAGGTGACACTGAAGCTTTCTTT
j_call: TRBJ1-1; clone_size: .; v_call: TRBV11-2; d_call: .; cdr3_aa: CASGVKDSTEAFF; cdr3_nt: TGTGCCAGCGGGGTGAAGGATTCTACTGAAGCTTTCTTT
j_call: TRBJ1-3; clone_size: few; v_call: TRBV19; d_call: .; cdr3_aa: CASSISGSQGNTIYF; cdr3_nt: TGTGCCAGTAGTATTTCCGGCTCCCAAGGAAACACCATATATTTT
j_call: TRBJ2-5; clone_size: few; v_call: TRBV6-5; d_call: .; cdr3_aa: CASSLTFDNQETQYF; cdr3_nt: TGTGCCAGCAGTCTAACTTTCGACAACCAAGAGACCCAGTACTTC
j_call: TRBJ1-1; clone_size: .; v_call: TRBV11-3; d_call: .; cdr3_aa: CASSLWGDTEAFF; cdr3_nt: TGTGCCAGCAGCTTATGGGGGGATACTGAAGCTTTCTTT
j_call: TRBJ1-5; clone_size: .; v_call: TRBV11-2; d_call: .; cdr3_aa: CASSPKSPPGRETGQPQHF; cdr3_nt: TGTGCCAGCAGCCCAAAAAGCCCCCCGGGACGCGAGACAGGTCAGCCCCAGCATTTT
j_call: TRBJ2-1; clone_size: .; v_call: TRBV4-1; d_call: .; cdr3_aa: CASSQPTASNEQFF; cdr3_nt: TGCGCCAGCAGCCAGCCGACAGCGTCGAATGAGCAGTTCTTC
j_call: TRBJ2-1; clone_size: .; v_call: TRBV7-9; d_call: .; cdr3_aa: CASSLRYDAKFSYNEQFF; cdr3_nt: TGTGCCAGCAGCTTAAGATATGACGCCAAGTTTTCCTACAATGAGCAGTTCTTC
j_call: TRBJ1-4; clone_size: .; v_call: TRBV4-3; d_call: .; cdr3_aa: CASSHYPNEKLFF; cdr3_nt: TGCGCCAGCAGCCATTACCCTAATGAAAAACTGTTTTTT
j_call: TRBJ1-6; clone_size: .; v_call: TRBV27; d_call: TRBD1; cdr3_aa: CASSLRQGPSSYNSPLHF; cdr3_nt: TGTGCCAGCAGTCTTCGACAGGGACCGAGCTCCTATAATTCACCCCTCCACTTT
j_call: TRBJ1-5; clone_size: .; v_call: TRBV28; d_call: .; cdr3_aa: CASSLTRNQPQHF; cdr3_nt: TGTGCCAGCAGTTTAACGAGGAATCAGCCCCAGCATTTT
j_call: TRBJ1-4; clone_size: .; v_call: TRBV7-2; d_call: .; cdr3_aa: CASSLGGAGTKLFF; cdr3_nt: TGTGCCAGCAGCTTAGGGGGCGCCGGGACAAAACTGTTTTTT
j_call: TRBJ1-5; clone_size: .; v_call: TRBV6-1; d_call: .; cdr3_aa: CASSGPGQAANQPQHF; cdr3_nt: TGTGCCAGCAGTGGACCCGGGCAGGCGGCCAATCAGCCCCAGCATTTT
j_call: TRBJ1-6; clone_size: few; v_call: TRBV19; d_call: TRBD1; cdr3_aa: CASLQGANSPLHF; cdr3_nt: TGTGCCAGCCTCCAGGGGGCGAATTCACCCCTCCACTTT
j_call: TRBJ1-6; clone_size: .; v_call: TRBV9; d_call: .; cdr3_aa: CASSRAGEARSNSPLHF; cdr3_nt: TGTGCCAGCTCCCGGGCGGGGGAGGCCAGATCCAATTCACCCCTCCACTTT
j_call: TRBJ1-5; clone_size: medium-sized; v_call: TRBV7-2; d_call: .; cdr3_aa: CASSLQFQPQHF; cdr3_nt: TGTGCCAGCAGCTTACAGTTTCAGCCCCAGCATTTT
j_call: TRBJ2-2; clone_size: .; v_call: TRBV7-6; d_call: .; cdr3_aa: CASSRSISGTGELFF; cdr3_nt: TGTGCCAGCAGCAGGTCCATCTCGGGCACCGGGGAGCTGTTTTTT
j_call: TRBJ2-3; clone_size: .; v_call: TRBV15; d_call: TRBD1; cdr3_aa: CATSRDGTGSSTDTQYF; cdr3_nt: TGTGCCACCAGCAGAGATGGGACAGGTTCTAGCACAGATACGCAGTATTTT
j_call: TRBJ1-5; clone_size: few; v_call: TRBV10-1; d_call: TRBD1; cdr3_aa: CASSELGTVNQPQHF; cdr3_nt: TGCGCCAGCAGTGAGCTCGGGACAGTTAATCAGCCCCAGCATTTT
j_call: TRBJ1-1; clone_size: .; v_call: TRBV7-9; d_call: .; cdr3_aa: CASGGAFLLNTEAFF; cdr3_nt: TGTGCCAGCGGTGGGGCGTTTCTCTTGAACACTGAAGCTTTCTTT
j_call: TRBJ2-7; clone_size: .; v_call: TRBV30; d_call: .; cdr3_aa: CAWSVHTGSYEQYF; cdr3_nt: TGTGCCTGGAGTGTACACACAGGTTCTTACGAGCAGTACTTC
j_call: TRBJ2-2; clone_size: few; v_call: TRBV5-4; d_call: TRBD1; cdr3_aa: CASSFPRGPTGELFF; cdr3_nt: TGTGCCAGCAGCTTCCCAAGGGGGCCTACCGGGGAGCTGTTTTTT
j_call: TRBJ1-1; clone_size: .; v_call: TRBV14; d_call: .; cdr3_aa: CASSRALGRGRNTEAFF; cdr3_nt: TGTGCCAGCAGCCGAGCTCTAGGGAGGGGTAGGAACACTGAAGCTTTCTTT
j_call: TRBJ2-5; clone_size: .; v_call: TRBV11-2; d_call: TRBD1; cdr3_aa: CASSSRNRDRRETQYF; cdr3_nt: TGTGCCAGCAGCTCCCGAAACCGGGACAGGCGGGAGACCCAGTACTTC
j_call: TRBJ2-5; clone_size: .; v_call: TRBV7-9; d_call: .; cdr3_aa: CASSPGGREETQYF; cdr3_nt: TGTGCCAGCAGCCCCGGGGGCAGGGAAGAGACCCAGTACTTC
j_call: TRBJ2-5; clone_size: .; v_call: TRBV2; d_call: TRBD1; cdr3_aa: CASSDWDRAETQYF; cdr3_nt: TGTGCCAGCAGTGACTGGGACAGGGCAGAGACCCAGTACTTC